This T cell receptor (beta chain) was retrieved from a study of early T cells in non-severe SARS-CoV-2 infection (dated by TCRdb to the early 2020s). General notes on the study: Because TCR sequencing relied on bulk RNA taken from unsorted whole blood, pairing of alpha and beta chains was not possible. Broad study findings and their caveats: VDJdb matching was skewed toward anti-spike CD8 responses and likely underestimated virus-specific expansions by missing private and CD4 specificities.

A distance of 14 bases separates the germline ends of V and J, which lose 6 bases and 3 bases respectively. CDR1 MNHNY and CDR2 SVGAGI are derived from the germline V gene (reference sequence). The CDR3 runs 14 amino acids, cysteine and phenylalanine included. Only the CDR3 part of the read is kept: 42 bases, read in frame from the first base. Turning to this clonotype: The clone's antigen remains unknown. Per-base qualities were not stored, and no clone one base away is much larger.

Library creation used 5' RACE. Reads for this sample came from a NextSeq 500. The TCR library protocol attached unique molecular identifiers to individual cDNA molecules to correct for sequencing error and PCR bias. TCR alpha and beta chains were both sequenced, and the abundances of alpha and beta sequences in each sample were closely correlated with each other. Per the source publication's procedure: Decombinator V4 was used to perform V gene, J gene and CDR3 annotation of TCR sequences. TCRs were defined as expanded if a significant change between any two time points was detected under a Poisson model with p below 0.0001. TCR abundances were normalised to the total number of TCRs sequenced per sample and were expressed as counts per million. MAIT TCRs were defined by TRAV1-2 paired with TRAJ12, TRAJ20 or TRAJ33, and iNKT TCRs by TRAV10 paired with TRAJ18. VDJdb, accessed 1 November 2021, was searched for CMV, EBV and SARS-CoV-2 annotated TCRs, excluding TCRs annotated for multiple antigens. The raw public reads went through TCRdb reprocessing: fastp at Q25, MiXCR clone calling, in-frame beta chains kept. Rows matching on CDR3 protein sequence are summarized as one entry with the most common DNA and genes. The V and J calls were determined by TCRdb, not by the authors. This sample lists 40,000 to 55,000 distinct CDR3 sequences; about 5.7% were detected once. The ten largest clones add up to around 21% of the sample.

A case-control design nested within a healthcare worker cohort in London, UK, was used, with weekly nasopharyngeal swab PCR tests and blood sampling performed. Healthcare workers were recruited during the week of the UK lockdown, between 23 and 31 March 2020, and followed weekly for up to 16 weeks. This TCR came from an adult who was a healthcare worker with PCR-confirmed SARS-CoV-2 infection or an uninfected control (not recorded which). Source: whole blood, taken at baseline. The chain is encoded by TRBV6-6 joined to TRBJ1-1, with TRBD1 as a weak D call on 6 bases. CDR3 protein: CASRRVGGDTEAFF. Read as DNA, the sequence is TGTGCCAGCAGAAGGGTAGGGGGTGACACTGAAGCTTTCTTT.